The rows below give T cell receptor beta chains drawn from one sample of a study of blood T cell repertoires in COVID-19. TCRdb keeps only in-frame clones here, not all; method: immunoSEQ multiplex PCR. The profile shows about 340,000 clones, approximately 90% of them singletons. The sequencing sample was made of peripheral blood. The receptors were gathered from a woman in her late teens or twenties who had recovered from COVID-19. Both conserved end residues are part of each CDR3. Fields, in order: D gene, J gene, clone size, V gene, CDR3 DNA, CDR3 protein. A D gene is named only where the DNA matches it firmly. Not every row has a clone size; where given, it reads once, few, many or a size class.

TRBD1,TRBJ1-4,-,TRBV5-1,TGCGCCAGCAGCTTCGAGGGGGCGAGTAATGAAAAACTGTTTTTT,CASSFEGASNEKLFF
-,TRBJ1-3,-,TRBV4-3,TGCGCCAGCAGCTCCCGCCGGGGGGCTGGAAACACCATATATTTT,CASSSRRGAGNTIYF
TRBD2,TRBJ2-5,-,TRBV19,TGTGCCAGTAGTATGGGACTAGCGATGGGAGAGACCCAGTACTTC,CASSMGLAMGETQYF
TRBD1,TRBJ2-3,-,TRBV4-3,TGCGCCAGCAGCCTTCGACAGGGCTTGGGGGATACGCAGTATTTT,CASSLRQGLGDTQYF
-,TRBJ1-1,once,TRBV9,TGTGCCAGCAGCGTCCTCCAGGGCAGTGAAGCTTTCTTT,CASSVLQGSEAFF
TRBD1,TRBJ1-1,-,TRBV10-3,TGTGCCATCATGGGACAGGGGATGAACACTGAAGCTTTCTTT,CAIMGQGMNTEAFF
-,TRBJ1-1,-,TRBV7-2,TGTGCCAGCAGCTTAGTTCCTAGGGCAGGGCCAGCTTTCTTT,CASSLVPRAGPAFF
TRBD1,TRBJ2-1,-,TRBV5-1,TGCGCCAGCAGCTTGGAAATTGGCGGACAGGGTGGAGGTGAGCAGTTCTTC,CASSLEIGGQGGGEQFF
TRBD1,TRBJ1-1,-,TRBV11-3,TGTGCCAGCAGCCGAGGACAGGAGAACACTGAAGCTTTCTTT,CASSRGQENTEAFF
TRBD1,TRBJ1-1,-,TRBV27,TGTGCCAGCAGTCCTTGGGACAGGGGTGGCACTGAAGCTTTCTTT,CASSPWDRGGTEAFF
-,TRBJ1-6,-,TRBV9,TGTGCCAGCAGCGGCAGACTTAATTCACCCCTCCACTTT,CASSGRLNSPLHF
-,TRBJ1-1,once,TRBV11-3,TGTGCCAGCAGCTTGAGCGGGGTGAACACTGAAGCTTTCTTT,CASSLSGVNTEAFF
-,TRBJ1-1,-,TRBV6-5,TGTGCCAGCAGCCGCGGCAGGGGATACACTGAAGCTTTCTTT,CASSRGRGYTEAFF
-,TRBJ1-4,-,TRBV6-5,TGTGCCAGCAGTTATCGTCCCACAGGGATCGGACTGTTTTTT,CASSYRPTGIGLFF
TRBD2,TRBJ2-5,-,TRBV11-3,TGTGCCAGCAGCCCAACCGTAGCGGGAGTTGAGACCCAGTACTTC,CASSPTVAGVETQYF
-,TRBJ1-2,-,TRBV6-1,TGTGCCAGCAGTGAAGCGCATCGGGACAATTTATATGGCTACACCTTC,CASSEAHRDNLYGYTF
-,TRBJ2-3,-,TRBV7-2,TGTGCCAGCAGCTTATACGGTAAATTGGATACGCAGTATTTT,CASSLYGKLDTQYF
TRBD1,TRBJ1-2,-,TRBV10-3,TGTGCCATCAATAGGGACAGAACTAACTATGGCTACACCTTC,CAINRDRTNYGYTF
-,TRBJ2-5,-,TRBV5-5,TGTGCCAGCATCGGCGGGCTACAAGAGACCCAGTACTTC,CASIGGLQETQYF
TRBD1,TRBJ1-3,once,TRBV5-1,TGCGCCAGCAGCTTAGGGCAGGGGGCTACTTCTGGAAACACCATATATTTT,CASSLGQGATSGNTIYF
-,TRBJ1-5,once,TRBV15,TGTGCCACCAGCAGAAAGCTCGGGGGTATTCAGCCCCAGCATTTT,CATSRKLGGIQPQHF
-,TRBJ1-4,-,TRBV25-1,TGTGCCAGCAGTAGGGGTGAAAAACTGTTTTTT,CASSRGEKLFF
TRBD1,TRBJ2-1,-,TRBV11-3,TGTGCCAGCAGCCCAAGACAGGGAATCAATGAGCAGTTCTTC,CASSPRQGINEQFF
TRBD2,TRBJ2-1,-,TRBV28,TGTGCCAGCAGTTTAGCGGGGGGTCCCCTAAATGAGCAGTTCTTC,CASSLAGGPLNEQFF
-,TRBJ1-4,-,TRBV7-2,TGTGCCAGCAGCTTATATTTCGGACTGGTTAATGAAAAACTGTTTTTT,CASSLYFGLVNEKLFF
-,TRBJ1-2,-,TRBV23-1,TGCGCCAGCAGTCAATCGGGCGGCTACACCTTC,CASSQSGGYTF
TRBD1,TRBJ1-5,few,TRBV27,TGTGCCAGCAGTTCCCACAGGGGGGAGAGCAATCAGCCCCAGCATTTT,CASSSHRGESNQPQHF
TRBD2,TRBJ2-1,-,TRBV18,TGTGCCAGCTCACAGGGACTAGCGGGAAACAATGAGCAGTTCTTC,CASSQGLAGNNEQFF
TRBD1,TRBJ1-5,once,TRBV12-5,TGTGCTAGTGGTTTGGTGGGGGGACAGTTTTATCAGCCCCAGCATTTT,CASGLVGGQFYQPQHF
-,TRBJ2-1,-,TRBV27,TGTGCCAGCAGACTTATGACAGCATACAATGAGCAGTTCTTC,CASRLMTAYNEQFF
-,TRBJ1-5,-,TRBV14,TGTGCCAGCAGCCAAGGAGGGCCGGGCAATCAGCCCCAGCATTTT,CASSQGGPGNQPQHF
-,TRBJ1-1,-,TRBV7-2,TGTGCCAGCAGCTCGGACCCTAACGCGGGCACTGAAGCTTTCTTT,CASSSDPNAGTEAFF
TRBD1,TRBJ1-1,-,TRBV7-9,TGTGCCAGCAGCTTACGGACAGGGGACACTGAAGCTTTCTTT,CASSLRTGDTEAFF
-,TRBJ2-5,few,TRBV5-4,TGTGCCAGCAGCTTCAGGGCCTCGGAGACCCAGTACTTC,CASSFRASETQYF
-,TRBJ1-4,-,TRBV13,TGTGCCAGCAGCTCTTACCAGGACAGTCTCGGGGAAAAACTGTTTTTT,CASSSYQDSLGEKLFF
-,TRBJ1-1,-,TRBV20-1,TGCAGTGCCGAGTCGGGACAACCAAGTAGCTTT,CSAESGQPSSF
TRBD2,TRBJ2-3,-,TRBV20-1,TGCAGTGCTAGTAGTTATAGCGGGAGCGCCCAACGCACAGATACGCAGTATTTT,CSASSYSGSAQRTDTQYF
TRBD2,TRBJ2-5,-,TRBV19,TGTGCCAGTAGTGGTGGAGCGGGAAACCAAGAGACCCAGTACTTC,CASSGGAGNQETQYF
-,TRBJ2-6,-,TRBV4-3,TGCGCCAGCAGCCAAGATCTGGGGCCCTCTGGGGCCAACGTCCTGACTTTC,CASSQDLGPSGANVLTF
-,TRBJ1-4,-,TRBV28,TGTGCCAGCAGTCTAGGTGGGCAGGGTGATGAAAAACTGTTTTTT,CASSLGGQGDEKLFF
-,TRBJ2-3,-,TRBV7-2,TGTGCCAGCAGCTTAGGACAGTACACAGATACGCAGTATTTT,CASSLGQYTDTQYF
-,TRBJ1-3,-,TRBV9,TGTGCCAGCAGCGTAGCGGGACTCTCTGGAAACACCATATATTTT,CASSVAGLSGNTIYF